A selection of T cell receptor beta chains follows, all from one sample in a study of response to subunit inactivated influenza vaccine. A single record per CDR3 protein comes from TCRdb applying MiXCR to the RT-PCR reads. The table shows about 620,000 distinct CDR3 sequences, with 10% to 15% occurring only once. This specimen was PBMCs from blood, taken on the day of vaccination. These receptors were taken from a man aged 50 to 59 who received an inactivated influenza vaccine. Each CDR3 is given with its conserved first and last residue. D genes are given only for firm matches. Some rows mark clone size as missing; the rest say once, few, many or name a class of expanded clone.

>TRBJ2-5|TRBD2|TRBV5-1|.
CASSLVTGLAGLKETQYF
TGCGCCAGCAGCTTGGTCACCGGACTAGCGGGGCTCAAAGAGACCCAGTACTTC
>TRBJ1-5|.|TRBV5-1|.
CASSPVGEQPQHF
TGCGCCAGCAGCCCAGTGGGCGAACAGCCCCAGCATTTT
>TRBJ2-1|.|TRBV28|many
CASSFRQEVVVYNEQFF
TGTGCCAGCAGTTTTCGGCAGGAGGTTGTAGTCTACAATGAGCAGTTCTTC
>TRBJ2-7|.|TRBV7-2|.
CASSSIILGLSYEQYF
TGTGCCAGCAGCTCGATTATATTGGGGCTATCCTACGAGCAGTACTTC
>TRBJ2-7|.|TRBV5-1|many
CASSLNAGTEYEQYF
TGCGCCAGCAGCTTGAATGCCGGGACGGAGTACGAGCAGTACTTC
>TRBJ2-7|TRBD2|TRBV20-1|few
CSARDGGGFSYEQYF
TGCAGTGCTAGAGATGGCGGGGGATTCTCCTACGAGCAGTACTTC
>TRBJ2-5|.|TRBV9|few
CASSVAPGEEETQYF
TGTGCCAGCAGCGTAGCTCCAGGGGAGGAAGAGACCCAGTACTTC
>TRBJ2-7|.|TRBV10-2|few
CASSEAQGKAYEQYF
TGCGCCAGCAGTGAGGCCCAGGGGAAAGCCTACGAGCAGTACTTC
>TRBJ2-5|TRBD1|TRBV6-5|.
CASSYAPGTDQETQYF
TGTGCCAGCAGTTACGCCCCCGGGACAGATCAAGAGACCCAGTACTTC
>TRBJ1-1|.|TRBV7-2|few
CASSLVGGWGGTEAFF
TGTGCCAGCAGCTTAGTTGGGGGTTGGGGTGGCACTGAAGCTTTCTTT
>TRBJ2-5|TRBD2|TRBV12-3/TRBV12-4|.
CASSSSLGRGYF
TGTGCCAGCAGTTCTTCCTTAGGGAGGGGGTACTTC
>TRBJ2-7|TRBD1|TRBV9|.
CASSVGKGQGYEQYF
TGTGCCAGCAGCGTAGGTAAGGGACAGGGCTACGAGCAGTACTTC
>TRBJ2-4|.|TRBV7-2|.
CASSLNTGQRIQYF
TGTGCCAGCAGCTTAAATACAGGGCAGCGCATTCAGTACTTC
>TRBJ2-7|TRBD2|TRBV10-2|few
CASTALAGGYEQYF
TGCGCCAGCACAGCTCTAGCGGGAGGCTACGAGCAGTACTTC
>TRBJ1-2|.|TRBV28|few
CASNQGLSGGYTF
TGTGCCAGCAACCAGGGGTTGTCAGGTGGCTACACCTTC
>TRBJ1-3|.|TRBV6-6|few
CASTLFSGNTIYF
TGTGCCAGCACCCTATTCTCTGGAAACACCATATATTTT
>TRBJ2-3|TRBD2|TRBV9|few
CASSRTGGGPTDTQYF
TGTGCCAGCAGCCGAACGGGGGGGGGCCCCACAGATACGCAGTATTTT
>TRBJ2-3|TRBD1|TRBV20-1|many
CSGRTGSTDTQYF
TGCAGTGGAAGGACAGGGAGCACAGATACGCAGTATTTT
>TRBJ2-1|.|TRBV20-1|few
CSATGPAPEVYNEQFF
TGCAGTGCTACCGGGCCTGCCCCTGAGGTCTACAATGAGCAGTTCTTC
>TRBJ2-1|TRBD2|TRBV27|few
CASSPGTSGKNEQFF
TGTGCCAGCAGTCCCGGGACTAGCGGGAAGAATGAGCAGTTCTTC
>TRBJ2-2|.|TRBV27|.
CASSLLGAGVTGELFF
TGTGCCAGCAGTTTATTGGGGGCAGGGGTCACCGGGGAGCTGTTTTTT
>TRBJ2-1|TRBD1|TRBV7-9|many
CASSTLPGTGDNEQFF
TGTGCCAGCAGCACGCTCCCCGGGACAGGGGACAATGAGCAGTTCTTC
>TRBJ2-2|TRBD2|TRBV28|few
CAIRTSGKSGELFF
TGTGCCATCCGGACTAGCGGGAAATCCGGGGAGCTGTTTTTT
>TRBJ2-1|TRBD1|TRBV15|few
CATSMTGSNEQFF
TGTGCCACCAGCATGACAGGGTCCAATGAGCAGTTCTTC
>TRBJ2-1|TRBD1|TRBV2|few
CASRRAGTGGYNEQFF
TGTGCCAGCAGGCGAGCCGGGACAGGGGGTTACAATGAGCAGTTCTTC
>TRBJ2-7|TRBD2|TRBV5-1|many
CASSAVYSGTSSYEQYF
TGCGCCAGCAGCGCCGTGTATTCCGGGACTAGCTCCTACGAGCAGTACTTC
>TRBJ2-1|.|TRBV11-1|few
CASSLGGTSSSSYNEQFF
TGTGCCAGCAGCTTAGGGGGCACTAGTAGTAGCTCCTACAATGAGCAGTTCTTC
>TRBJ2-1|.|TRBV6-2/TRBV6-3|few
CASSYNNEQFF
TGTGCCAGCAGTTACAATAACGAGCAGTTCTTC
>TRBJ2-1|TRBD2|TRBV6-2/TRBV6-3|.
CASSPTSGARSSYNEQFF
TGTGCCAGCAGTCCGACTAGCGGGGCACGGAGCTCCTACAATGAGCAGTTCTTC
>TRBJ1-1|.|TRBV5-1|.
CASSLGQAGETEAFF
TGCGCCAGCAGCTTGGGACAAGCAGGGGAGACTGAAGCTTTCTTT
>TRBJ2-3|.|TRBV7-8|.
CASSLVVPGGTDTQYF
TGTGCCAGCAGCTTAGTGGTCCCGGGGGGCACAGATACGCAGTATTTT
>TRBJ2-1|.|TRBV4-3|few
CASSQGVRGKDEQFF
TGCGCCAGCAGCCAAGGTGTCAGGGGAAAGGATGAGCAGTTCTTC
>TRBJ2-1|.|TRBV9|.
CASSGGKEGRLEQFF
TGTGCCAGCAGCGGAGGAAAGGAAGGGCGTCTTGAGCAGTTCTTC
>TRBJ2-2|TRBD2|TRBV12-3/TRBV12-4|few
CASRPGLAGVPNTGELFF
TGTGCCAGCAGGCCGGGACTAGCGGGGGTGCCAAACACCGGGGAGCTGTTTTTT
>TRBJ1-2|.|TRBV7-2|few
CASSLEPERGNYGYTF
TGTGCCAGCAGCTTAGAACCTGAAAGGGGTAACTATGGCTACACCTTC
>TRBJ2-1|TRBD2|TRBV29-1|many
CSVETSGRSYNEQFF
TGCAGCGTTGAGACTAGCGGGAGGTCCTACAATGAGCAGTTCTTC
>TRBJ1-1|TRBD1|TRBV4-1|many
CASSRTGGAWKTEAFF
TGCGCCAGCAGCAGGACAGGGGGCGCTTGGAAAACTGAAGCTTTCTTT
>TRBJ2-7|.|TRBV4-2|few
CASRRDNEQYF
TGTGCCAGCAGGCGGGACAACGAGCAGTACTTC
>TRBJ1-2|TRBD1|TRBV29-1|many
CSVDLPGGGYGYTF
TGCAGCGTTGATTTGCCAGGGGGTGGCTATGGCTACACCTTC
>TRBJ1-5|.|TRBV5-1|.
CASSFSGRGDQPQHF
TGCGCCAGCAGCTTTTCTGGCAGGGGCGATCAGCCCCAGCATTTT
>TRBJ1-2|TRBD1|TRBV29-1|many
CSVRDRAGYGYTF
TGCAGCGTTAGGGACAGGGCTGGCTATGGCTACACCTTC
>TRBJ1-2|.|TRBV7-2|.
CASSLEGYGGYTF
TGTGCCAGCAGCTTAGAGGGATATGGTGGCTACACCTTC
>TRBJ2-2|TRBD2|TRBV28|.
CASSLASGSITGELFF
TGTGCCAGCAGTTTAGCTAGCGGGAGTATCACCGGGGAGCTGTTTTTT
>TRBJ2-7|.|TRBV18|few
CASSPGHNYEQYF
TGTGCCAGCTCACCGGGACATAACTACGAGCAGTACTTC
>TRBJ2-2|.|TRBV25-1|few
CASRAINTGELFF
TGTGCCAGCAGAGCAATAAACACCGGGGAGCTGTTTTTT
>TRBJ2-5|.|TRBV7-9|few
CASSTISGTGKETQYF
TGTGCCAGCAGCACGATCTCCGGGACGGGAAAAGAGACCCAGTACTTC
>TRBJ1-2|TRBD1|TRBV6-1|.
CASSLRGREGYGYTF
TGTGCCAGCAGTCTCAGGGGGCGCGAGGGCTATGGCTACACCTTC
>TRBJ2-7|.|TRBV14|few
CASSQRVSYGSYEQYF
TGTGCCAGCAGCCAAAGGGTCTCGTATGGCTCCTACGAGCAGTACTTC
>TRBJ2-7|.|TRBV4-3|many
CASSPQRSYEQYF
TGCGCCAGCAGCCCACAGCGGTCCTACGAGCAGTACTTC
>TRBJ1-5|.|TRBV20-1|.
CSARGSSNQPQHF
TGCAGTGCTAGAGGGAGTTCCAATCAGCCCCAGCATTTT
>TRBJ2-5|.|TRBV4-2|.
CASSQIDRYQETQYF
TGTGCCAGCAGCCAAATCGACAGGTACCAAGAGACCCAGTACTTC